This T cell receptor (beta chain) was recorded in a study of cytomegalovirus exposure and HLA in healthy donors. Overall study results and limits: When analyzed later, a missense DCLRE1C variant was found to be linked to TCR beta V- and J-gene trimming.

CDR3 length equals 11 residues. CDR1 and CDR2 from the germline V gene are MDHEN and SYDVKM. In regard to this clone: Its target is not known.

It was with 60 Vbeta and 13 Jbeta primers that the PCR ran. The authors' processing: Approximately 11 million shared chains were among about 80 million unique TCR beta chains counted in a later analysis. Libraries were prepared by immunoSEQ multiplex PCR; TCRdb keeps only in-frame clonotypes and omits some of them. V and J calls and clone size are given by that table; D and trimming were obtained from the DNA. The sample has some 180,000 clones, 70% to 85% seen once; the top ten hold around 3.4%. The chain couples TRBV28 to TRBJ2-1, with a possible D match to TRBD2 (5 bases). Sequencing was carried out using PBMCs. This clonotype originated in a woman aged 60-70 years in good health and CMV-seropositive. The CDR3 DNA is TGTGCAACGGGAACCTACAATGAGCAGTTCTTC. This gives the protein CATGTYNEQFF.